This TCR beta chain was documented in a study of cytomegalovirus exposure and HLA in healthy donors. At the level of the study: Genotyping showed around four fifths of fewer than 500 donors falling in the Caucasian-associated ancestry cluster.

The CDR3 is made up of 12 amino acids. Trimming pared 4 bases from V and 7 bases from J, leaving 8 bases between. The germline V gene encodes CDR1 MNHEY and CDR2 SVGAGI. Primers for the PCR totalled 60 Vbeta and 13 Jbeta. Under the authors' procedure: In a later analysis, of around 85 million unique beta chains, 9 million to 11 million appeared in at least two donors. Using immunoSEQ multiplex PCR, the repertoire was profiled, and TCRdb retains in-frame clones only, with some absent. From that table come the V and J calls and clone size; the DNA was used to work out D and trimming. The sample yields around 150,000 clones, 80% to 90% seen once. General observations from the study: In a later analysis, compared with equally common non-associated chains, HLA-associated beta chains were more expanded. Specificity of a few CMV-associated chains for CMV antigens was verified in vitro.

Notes on this clone: Antigen: not known.

The genes are TRBV6-5 and TRBJ2-1, with D possibly matching TRBD2 (5 bases). This receptor was taken from a woman aged 40 to 50 in good health and CMV-seropositive. The sequencing sample was made of PBMCs. DNA for the CDR3: TGTGCCAGCAGTTTTCGGGGAAATGAGCAGTTCTTC. This gives the protein CASSFRGNEQFF.